This TCR beta chain was profiled in a study of HIV-infected patients and healthy controls. The CDR3 length is 13 residues. The germline V gene encodes CDR1 MNHNY and CDR2 SVGAGI (reference sequence). Trimming took off 5 bases at V and 11 bases at J, with 13 bases between the two ends. cDNA was made from about 480 ng RNA using alpha and beta constant primers. Alpha and beta chain libraries were made separately by chain-specific third strand synthesis with multiplexing indices. TCRdb re-analysed the 5' RACE reads in MiXCR, keeping a single row per CDR3 protein. This repertoire shows 10,000 to 11,000 distinct CDR3 sequences, 6% found once; its top ten account for 25% to 30%. Follow-up blood was drawn about 14 weeks, roughly three months, after antiretroviral therapy began. All unsorted peripheral T cells were captured because whole blood was used without fractionation.

Sample: blood, taken during antiretroviral therapy. This sequence was found in an adult with HIV infection. The donor label of this sample is uncertain. The chain is built from TRBV6-6 and TRBJ1-6, with D unresolved. CDR3 residues: CASSHTSGAPLHF. CDR3 coding DNA: TGTGCCAGCAGTCATACCAGCGGGGCACCCCTCCACTTT.